This T cell receptor (beta chain) stems from a study of blood T cell repertoires in COVID-19. There are 16 residues in the CDR3. Clones were sequenced by immunoSEQ multiplex PCR, and TCRdb holds only the in-frame ones, with some missing. The top ten clones hold 2.5% to 3.5% of a sample with 250,000 or so clones, 75% to 90% of them seen once. The sample taken for sequencing was PBMCs or T cells enriched from blood (not recorded which). The gene calls are TRBV21-1 and TRBJ1-5; the D call in the table, TRBD1, was not verified against the DNA. TRBV21-1 is annotated as a pseudogene. This TCR was sampled from a woman in her thirties or forties who had been exposed to COVID-19. CDR3 loop: CASSTRDREGNQPQHF. CDR3 in DNA: TGTGCCAGCAGCACTCGGGACAGGGAGGGGAATCAGCCCCAGCATTTT.